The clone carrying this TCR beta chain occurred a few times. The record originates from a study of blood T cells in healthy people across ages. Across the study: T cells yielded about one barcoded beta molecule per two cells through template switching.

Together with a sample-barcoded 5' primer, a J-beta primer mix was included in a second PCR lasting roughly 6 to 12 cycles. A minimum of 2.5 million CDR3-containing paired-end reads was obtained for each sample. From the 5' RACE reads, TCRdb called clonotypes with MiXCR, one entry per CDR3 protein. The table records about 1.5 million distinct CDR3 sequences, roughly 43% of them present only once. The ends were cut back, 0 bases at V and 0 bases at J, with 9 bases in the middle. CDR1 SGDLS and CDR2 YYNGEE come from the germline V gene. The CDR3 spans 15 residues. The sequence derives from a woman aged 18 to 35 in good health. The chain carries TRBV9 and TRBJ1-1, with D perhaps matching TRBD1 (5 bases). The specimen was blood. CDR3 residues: CASSVGGELNTEAFF. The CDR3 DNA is TGTGCCAGCAGCGTAGGGGGGGAATTGAACACTGAAGCTTTCTTT.